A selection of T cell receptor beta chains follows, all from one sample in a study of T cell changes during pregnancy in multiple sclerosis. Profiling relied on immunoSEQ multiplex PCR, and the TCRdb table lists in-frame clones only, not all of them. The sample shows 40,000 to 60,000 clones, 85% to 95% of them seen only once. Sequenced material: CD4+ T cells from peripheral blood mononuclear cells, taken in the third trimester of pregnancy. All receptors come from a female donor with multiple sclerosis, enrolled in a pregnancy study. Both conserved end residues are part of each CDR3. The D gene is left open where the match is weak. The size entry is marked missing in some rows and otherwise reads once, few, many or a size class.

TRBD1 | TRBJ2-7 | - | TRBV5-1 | TGCGCCAGCAGCGGTTTACAGGGGGCTATCGACAAAGTTGGGTACGAGCAGTACTTC | CASSGLQGAIDKVGYEQYF
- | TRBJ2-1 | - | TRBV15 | TGTGCCACCAGCAGAGTCGGGGGCTCCTACAATGAGCAGTTCTTC | CATSRVGGSYNEQFF
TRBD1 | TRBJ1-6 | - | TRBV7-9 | TGTGCCAGCAGCCAGACCGGACGAGGACAGGTTTATTCACCCCTCCACTTT | CASSQTGRGQVYSPLHF
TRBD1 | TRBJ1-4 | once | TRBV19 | TGTGCCAGTAGTCCATGGACAGGGCTTGGTAATGAAAAACTGTTTTTT | CASSPWTGLGNEKLFF
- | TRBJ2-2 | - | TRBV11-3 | TGTGCCAGCAGCCCGCACTCGAGAAGAAACACCGGGGAGCTGTTTTTT | CASSPHSRRNTGELFF
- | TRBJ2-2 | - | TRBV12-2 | TGTGCAAGTCGCTTGACTATAGCGGGGGGGCCGTCCGGGGAGCTGTTTTTT | CASRLTIAGGPSGELFF
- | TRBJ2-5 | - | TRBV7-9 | TGTGCCAGCAGCTTAGCGCATGGACAGCAAGAGACCCAGTACTTC | CASSLAHGQQETQYF
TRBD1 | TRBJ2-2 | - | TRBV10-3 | TGTGCCATCAGGAAGGCCGGGACAGCGAACACCGGGGAGCTGTTTTTT | CAIRKAGTANTGELFF
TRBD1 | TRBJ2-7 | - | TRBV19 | TGTGCCAGTAGTATAAGAGGACAGGGGTACGAGCAGTACTTC | CASSIRGQGYEQYF
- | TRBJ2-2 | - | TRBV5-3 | TGTGCCAGAAGCGGGGGGGCCTGGACCGGGGAGCTGTTTTTT | CARSGGAWTGELFF
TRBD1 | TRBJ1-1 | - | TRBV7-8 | TGTGCCAGCAGCTCGGACAGGGCGGGGAATACTGAAGCTTTCTTT | CASSSDRAGNTEAFF
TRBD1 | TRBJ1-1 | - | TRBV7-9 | TGTGCCAGCAGCGCGACAGGGAAGGGGACTGAAGCTTTCTTT | CASSATGKGTEAFF
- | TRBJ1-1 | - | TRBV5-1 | TGCGCCAGCAGCCAGACACAGAACACTGAAGCTTTCTTT | CASSQTQNTEAFF
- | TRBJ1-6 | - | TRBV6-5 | TGTGCCAGCAGTCCCGACAGAGTTAATTCACCCCTCCACTTT | CASSPDRVNSPLHF
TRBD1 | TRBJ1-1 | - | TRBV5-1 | TGCGCCAGCAATATAGACAGGGGGGATACTGAAGCTTTCTTT | CASNIDRGDTEAFF
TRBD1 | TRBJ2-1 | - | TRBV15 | TGTGCCACCAGCAGGGACAGGGGAATGGATGAGCAGTTCTTC | CATSRDRGMDEQFF
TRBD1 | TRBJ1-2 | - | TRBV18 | TGTGCCAGCTCCCCGGACAGGGTGTACGGCTACACCTTC | CASSPDRVYGYTF
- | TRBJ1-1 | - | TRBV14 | TGTGCCAGCAGCCAAGATCTGTGGAGGACTGAAGCTTTCTTT | CASSQDLWRTEAFF
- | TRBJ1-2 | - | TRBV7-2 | TGTGCCAGCAGCTTAACCCAGGGTTTCTCTGGCTACACCTTC | CASSLTQGFSGYTF
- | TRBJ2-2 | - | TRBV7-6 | TGTGCCAGCAGCTCGAGGACGGGGGCCGGGGAGCTGTTTTTT | CASSSRTGAGELFF
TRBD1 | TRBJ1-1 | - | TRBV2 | TGTGCCAGCAGTCGAACCCGGGACAGGAACACTGAAGCTTTCTTT | CASSRTRDRNTEAFF
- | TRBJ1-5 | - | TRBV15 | TGTGCCACCAGCAGAGATCGTCTACAGGTCAATCAGCCCCAGCATTTT | CATSRDRLQVNQPQHF